This T cell receptor (beta chain) was obtained from a study of identical twins. TCRdb re-analysed the 5' RACE reads in MiXCR, keeping a single row per CDR3 protein. The sample contains around 530,000 distinct CDR3 sequences, approximately 14% of which appear only once. This clonotype was recorded at least ten times. Its antigen is unknown. Findings of the study overall: One should note that invariant MAIT and iNKT cells could partly confound zero-insertion analyses.

The data also belong to a second study, concerning yellow fever vaccine responses in identical twins.

This TCR was recovered from a woman younger than 35 in good health. Material for sequencing was CD4+ T cells sorted from blood.

The CDR3 reads CASSLAPGLAALSNEQYF. CDR3 sequence (DNA): TGCGCCAGCAGCTTGGCCCCGGGACTAGCGGCCCTTAGTAACGAGCAGTACTTC. V gene TRBV5-1 combines with J gene TRBJ2-7, with 11 bases fitting TRBD2. Looked up from germline, CDR1 is SGHRS and CDR2 is YFSETQ. J gave up 5 bases and V 0 bases, and 13 bases lay outside the gene matches. The CDR3 is 18 amino acids. The variable domain in full, with the rest retrieved from reference TRBV5-1 and TRBJ2-7, is KAGVTQTPRYLIKTRGQQVTLSCSPISGHRSVSWYQQTPGQGLQFLFEYFSETQRNKGNFPGRFSGRQFSNSRSEMNVSTLELGDSALYLCASSLAPGLAALSNEQYFGPGTRLTVT.